The 32 T cell receptor beta chains presented below share a single source sample, sequenced in a study of OX40 agonist ivuxolimab in advanced cancers. Libraries were made using the immunoSEQ multiplex PCR assay. Sourced from immuneACCESS, this table was stored by TCRdb with only in-frame sequences that have V and J called. A share of the clones is absent; for the studies checked, an unresolved V gene accounts for under half, and the remainder has no known explanation. Present in this sample are roughly 56,000 clones, approximately 86% of which were seen just once. The ten largest clones take up 0.85% to 0.95% of the sample. The sequences come from CD4+ or CD8+ T cells sorted from blood, collected in a trial of the OX40 agonist ivuxolimab. The receptors stem from an adult with an advanced solid tumor such as melanoma, head and neck, liver or kidney cancer.

The chain carries TRBV6-6 and TRBJ2-3; TRBD2 matches 8 bases. Trimming took 2 bases from V and 2 from J; bases not matched to a gene: 6. CDR1 is MNHNY, CDR2 SVGAGI, per germline (reference sequence). The CDR3 runs 16 residues. CDR3 loop: CASSYVVAGSTDTQYF. DNA of the CDR3: TGTGCCAGCAGTTACGTTGTAGCGGGATCCACAGATACGCAGTATTTT.

Notes on this clone: One end of the junction does not line up with germline, which may come from a read error. The chain recombines TRBV10-3 with TRBJ1-5; perhaps TRBD1 as D (5 bases). Per germline, CDR1 ENHRY and CDR2 SYGVKD. The CDR3 loop spans 13 amino acids. The CDR3 DNA reads TGTGCCATCAATGAGGGGATCAATCAGCCCCAGCATTTT. Translation: CAINEGINQPQHF.

The chain is built from TRBV6-5 and TRBJ2-7; D call uncertain. V dropped 10 bases and J dropped 2 bases, with 15 bases sitting between them. The CDR3 extends over 13 amino acids. The V gene's germline CDR1 is MNHEY and CDR2 SVGAGI. CDR3 coding DNA: TGTGCCATCAGGATAGGGCAGGCCTACGAGCAGTACTTC. Its protein product is CAIRIGQAYEQYF.

The chain couples TRBV7-9 to TRBJ2-3; D unclear. The V gene's germline CDR1 is SEHNR and CDR2 FQNEAQ (reference sequence). The V end was cut by 4 bases, the J end by 5 bases, with 10 bases between. This CDR3 comprises 13 residues. The CDR3 is CASSYWWEDTQYF. The CDR3 region has the DNA TGTGCCAGCAGCTACTGGTGGGAAGATACGCAGTATTTT. The whole variable domain, remainder taken from reference TRBV7-9 and TRBJ2-3, is DTGVSQNPRHKITKRGQNVTFRCDPISEHNRLYWYRQTLGQGPEFLTYFQNEAQLEKSRLLSDRFSAERPKGSFSTLEIQRTEQGDSAMYLCASSYWWEDTQYFGPGTRLTVL.

The chain couples TRBV2 to TRBJ2-4; D call uncertain. Trimming cost V 6 bases and J 7 bases, with 7 bases left between them. The CDR3 spans 11 residues. Per the germline V gene, CDR1 is SNHLY and CDR2 is FYNNEI. DNA of the CDR3: TGTGCCAGCAGCGCTGCCAACATTCAGTACTTC. Translated: CASSAANIQYF.

The chain links TRBV12-5 to TRBJ1-5; the D is unclear. CDR3 length: 14 amino acids. V lost 3 bases and J 4 bases, leaving 10 bases between the germline ends. CDR1 and CDR2 from the germline V gene are LGHNT and FRNRAP. The CDR3 sequence is CASGFEFPNQPQHF. The DNA for the CDR3 is TGTGCTAGTGGTTTTGAGTTCCCGAATCAGCCCCAGCATTTT.

This chain's CDR3 is CASSSGQYNNSPLHF. The CDR3, as DNA: TGTGCCAGCAGCTCCGGACAGTACAATAATTCACCCCTCCACTTT. The rearrangement joins TRBV7-8 to TRBJ1-6, with a possible D match to TRBD1 (6 bases). The CDR3 runs 15 residues. The germline V gene has CDR1 SGHVS and CDR2 FQNEAQ. The V and J ends lost 4 bases and 5 bases respectively, with 12 bases between them.

This chain joins TRBV6-5 and TRBJ2-3, with D maybe TRBD2 (5 bases). This CDR3 comprises 14 residues. Germline V gene sequence: CDR1 MNHEY, CDR2 SVGAGI. V dropped 6 bases and J dropped 4 bases, with 14 bases sitting between them. CDR3 nucleotide sequence: TGTGCCAGCAGCGGAGGAGTTCGGTCAGATACGCAGTATTTT. It encodes CASSGGVRSDTQYF.

The chain links TRBV20-1 to TRBJ2-1; D remains ambiguous. The CDR3 totals 11 residues. Germline CDR1 is DFQATT and CDR2 is SNEGSKA (reference sequence). V lost 6 bases and J lost 10, with 13 bases in between. CDR3: CSAYKVGEQFF. CDR3 in DNA: TGCAGTGCCTACAAGGTCGGGGAGCAGTTCTTC.

The genes are TRBV10-3 and TRBJ2-2; 7 bases are a match to TRBD1. The length of the CDR3 is 14 residues. The germline gives CDR1 ENHRY, CDR2 SYGVKD. V was clipped by 6 bases and J by 1 base; unmatched bases: 2. The CDR3 nucleotides are TGTGCCATCAGGGGGACAGTGAACACCGGGGAGCTGTTTTTT. Its protein product is CAIRGTVNTGELFF.

The chain has TRBV30 and TRBJ1-4; possibly TRBD1 for D (5 bases). Trimming took 5 bases from V and 6 from J, leaving 13 bases between them. CDR1 GTSNPN and CDR2 SVGIG come from the germline V gene (reference sequence). CDR3 length: 13 residues. The CDR3 here is CAWDSGAYEKLFF. The CDR3 DNA reads as TGTGCCTGGGACTCCGGGGCCTATGAAAAACTGTTTTTT.

The chain uses TRBV20-1 and TRBJ2-1; D is undetermined. Looked up from germline, CDR1 is DFQATT and CDR2 is SNEGSKA (reference sequence). The CDR3 loop spans 11 amino acids. The germline V and J ends were trimmed by 1 base and 12 bases, with 10 bases remaining between them. CDR3 DNA sequence: TGCAGTGCTAGAGTTAACCAATGGCAGTTCTTC. This gives the protein CSARVNQWQFF.

This chain uses TRBV15 with TRBJ1-1, with a weak D call TRBD1 (5 bases). This CDR3 is 15 amino acids long. V lost 3 bases to trimming and J lost 2 bases, with 13 bases between them. Germline V CDR1 and CDR2: LNHNV, YYDKDF (reference sequence). The CDR3 DNA reads as TGTGCCACCAGCAGCCCGACAGCAATCAACACTGAAGCTTTCTTT. Its protein is CATSSPTAINTEAFF.

This sequence joins TRBV2 and TRBJ2-5; 10 nucleotides align to TRBD1. V lost 3 bases to trimming and J lost 5 bases; unmatched junction nucleotides: 6. Germline-derived CDR1 and CDR2 are SNHLY and FYNNEI. The CDR3 contains 15 residues. The CDR3 DNA sequence: TGTGCCAGCAGTGAGAGGGACAGGGGATGGGAGACCCAGTACTTC. This sequence encodes CASSERDRGWETQYF.

The rearrangement joins TRBV19 to TRBJ2-5; 8 bases are shared with TRBD1. CDR1 and CDR2 from the germline V gene are LNHDA and SQIVND (reference sequence). The V and J ends lost 9 bases and 1 base, in that order; junction bases with no gene match: 7. This CDR3 region has 14 residues. The CDR3 is CASRPGGLQETQYF. The DNA for the CDR3 is TGTGCCAGCAGGCCAGGGGGCCTCCAAGAGACCCAGTACTTC. Together with reference TRBV19 and TRBJ2-5, the CDR3 gives the full variable domain: DGGITQSPKYLFRKEGQNVTLSCEQNLNHDAMYWYRQDPGQGLRLIYYSQIVNDFQKGDIAEGYSVSREKKESFPLTVTSAQKNPTAFYLCASRPGGLQETQYFGPGTRLLVL.

V is TRBV19 and J is TRBJ2-2, with 13 bases that match TRBD2. CDR1 is LNHDA and CDR2 is SQIVND in the germline V gene (reference sequence). This CDR3 has 19 residues. The V gene end was trimmed by 5 bases and the J gene end by 0 bases; junction bases not matched to a gene: 9. Here the CDR3 reads CASSLLAGGLGANTGELFF. CDR3 coding DNA: TGTGCCAGTAGTTTACTAGCGGGGGGGCTGGGAGCGAACACCGGGGAGCTGTTTTTT.

The chain employs TRBV29-1 and TRBJ1-5; D gene uncertain. V was trimmed by 4 bases and J by 3 bases, leaving 13 bases between them. The CDR3 length is 14 residues. Germline V lookup: CDR1 SQVTM, CDR2 ANQGSEA. As DNA, the CDR3 is TGCAGCGTTGCTATGGCAGGCCCCAATCAGCCCCAGCATTTT. Protein product: CSVAMAGPNQPQHF.

This clone was detected only a few times. The V gene is TRBV6-4, the J gene TRBJ1-1; the D is unclear. V lost 3 bases, J lost 5 bases, and 10 bases lay in between. Per the germline V gene, CDR1 is MRHNA and CDR2 is SNTAGT. This CDR3 contains 13 residues. The chain's CDR3 is CASSEQRRTEAFF. CDR3 coding DNA: TGTGCCAGCAGTGAACAGAGGAGGACTGAAGCTTTCTTT.

The genes are TRBV2 and TRBJ1-1, with TRBD1 identical over 7 bases. This CDR3 has 15 amino acids. Germline loops: CDR1 SNHLY, CDR2 FYNNEI. The ends lost 3 bases at V and 4 bases at J; junction bases unmatched: 8. The DNA of the CDR3 is TGTGCCAGCAGTGAGCAACAGGGGTTCGGCACTGAAGCTTTCTTT. Translating it yields CASSEQQGFGTEAFF.

This chain connects TRBV6-5 to TRBJ2-3; tentatively, D is TRBD2 (6 bases). The CDR3 is 15 amino acids. With 2 bases removed from V and 0 bases from J, the gap between germline ends came to 9 bases. From germline, CDR1 is MNHEY and CDR2 SVGAGI. In nucleotides, the CDR3 is TGTGCCAGCAGTTACCAGCTAGCGAGCACAGATACGCAGTATTTT. It is translated as CASSYQLASTDTQYF.

CDR3 protein: CASDLGMNTEAFF. In DNA form, the CDR3 reads TGTGCTTCCGACCTGGGGATGAACACTGAAGCTTTCTTT. The genes are TRBV5-6 and TRBJ1-1; D gene uncertain. Germline CDR1 reads SGHDT; CDR2 reads YYEEEE. The CDR3 has 13 amino acids. The variable domain in full, with the rest retrieved from reference TRBV5-6 and TRBJ1-1, is DAGVTQSPTHLIKTRGQQVTLRCSPKSGHDTVSWYQQALGQGPQFIFQYYEEEERQRGNFPDRFSGHQFPNYSSELNVNALLLGDSALYLCASDLGMNTEAFFGQGTRLTVV.

The chain employs TRBV2 and TRBJ1-1; possibly TRBD1 for D (5 bases). CDR3 length: 12 amino acids. The germline gives CDR1 SNHLY, CDR2 FYNNEI. V lost 7 bases and J lost 6, with 12 bases in between. The CDR3: CASTGRAAEAFF. The CDR3, as DNA: TGTGCCAGCACTGGCAGGGCTGCTGAAGCTTTCTTT.

This sequence joins TRBV7-2 and TRBJ2-1; TRBD2 might be the D (6 bases). Germline lookup yields CDR1 SGHTA and CDR2 FQGNSA. This CDR3 contains 15 residues. V was clipped by 3 bases and J by 6 bases, with 15 bases between them. The CDR3 DNA reads TGTGCCAGCAGCTTCATCTCAGCGGGTGTCAATGAGCAGTTCTTC. It specifies CASSFISAGVNEQFF.

This clone showed up just a few times. The genes are TRBV19 and TRBJ1-3; unclear D gene. This CDR3 spans 16 amino acids. Trimming removed 5 bases from V and 3 bases from J, with 17 bases in between. The germline V gene has CDR1 LNHDA and CDR2 SQIVND (reference sequence). CDR3 in amino acids: CASSLTARPIGNTIYF. The CDR3 DNA follows: TGTGCCAGTAGTCTAACAGCACGACCTATTGGAAACACCATATATTTT.

This sequence joins TRBV6-6 and TRBJ2-7, with 11 positions matching TRBD1. The CDR3 is 14 residues long. Germline loops: CDR1 MNHNY, CDR2 SVGAGI (reference sequence). V shed 5 bases and J 4 bases; nucleotides not matched to a gene: 4. Here the CDR3 DNA reads TGTGCCAGCAGTAGGACAGGGGGCCGGTACGAGCAGTACTTC. Encoded protein: CASSRTGGRYEQYF.

The J gene is TRBJ2-7, the V gene TRBV28; 10 nucleotides align to TRBD2. The CDR3 loop spans 14 amino acids. V dropped 3 bases and J dropped 5; count of bases not matched to a gene: 4. Germline values: CDR1 MDHEN, CDR2 SYDVKM. CDR3 region: CASSFLAGEDEQYF. CDR3 DNA sequence: TGTGCCAGCAGTTTTCTAGCGGGAGAGGACGAGCAGTACTTC. The complete variable domain, with remaining parts taken from reference TRBV28 and TRBJ2-7, reads DVKVTQSSRYLVKRTGEKVFLECVQDMDHENMFWYRQDPGLGLRLIYFSYDVKMKEKGDIPEGYSVSREKKERFSLILESASTNQTSMYLCASSFLAGEDEQYFGPGTRLTVT.

The V call is TRBV28, the J call TRBJ1-2; TRBD1 is a possible D gene (6 bases). V shed 7 bases and J shed 0 bases, with 12 bases lying between them. Germline V gene sequence: CDR1 MDHEN, CDR2 SYDVKM. This CDR3 comprises 14 residues. In nucleotides, the CDR3 is TGTGCCAGCAATAGGGGGGGATCTAACTATGGCTACACCTTC. As protein: CASNRGGSNYGYTF.

This rearrangement joins TRBV30 to TRBJ2-3; the D is unclear. Trimming removed 2 bases at V and 1 base at J, with 10 bases between. Germline CDR1 GTSNPN, CDR2 SVGIG (reference sequence). This CDR3 is 14 amino acids long. CDR3 residues: CAWSPFPGTDTQYF. CDR3 DNA: TGTGCCTGGAGTCCCTTCCCAGGCACAGATACGCAGTATTTT.

The J gene is TRBJ1-6, the V gene TRBV2; TRBD1 might be the D (5 bases). Deletions cut 7 bases from V and 4 bases from J, with 14 bases between. The CDR3 loop spans 15 amino acids. Germline V gene sequence: CDR1 SNHLY, CDR2 FYNNEI. This CDR3 is CASTADRRYNSPLHF. In nucleotides, the CDR3 is TGTGCCAGCACTGCAGACAGAAGGTATAATTCACCCCTCCACTTT.

V is TRBV6-5 and J is TRBJ2-1; no firm D call. Looked up from germline, CDR1 is MNHEY and CDR2 is SVGAGI. The ends were cut back, 3 bases at V and 6 bases at J, with 9 bases in the middle. The CDR3 is 13 residues long. CDR3 residues: CASSYMASNEQFF. The CDR3 region has the DNA TGTGCCAGCAGTTATATGGCCAGCAATGAGCAGTTCTTC.

The V gene is TRBV7-2, the J gene TRBJ1-4; 8 nucleotides line up with TRBD1. Per the germline V gene, CDR1 is SGHTA and CDR2 is FQGNSA. Trimming removed 3 bases from V and 7 bases from J; junction bases left unmatched: 10. The CDR3 runs to 16 residues. CDR3 sequence (DNA): TGTGCCAGCAGCTTGTTCGCGCCGGGACAGGCTGAAAAACTGTTTTTT. This encodes CASSLFAPGQAEKLFF.

The rearrangement joins TRBV28 to TRBJ2-5, with a possible D match to TRBD2 (6 bases). The CDR3 sequence is 15 residues long. CDR1 MDHEN and CDR2 SYDVKM come from the germline V gene. V lost 2 bases and J 5 bases, leaving 15 bases between the germline ends. The CDR3 here is CASSLERVKGETQYF. The CDR3 DNA reads as TGTGCCAGCAGTTTAGAGCGGGTAAAGGGGGAGACCCAGTACTTC.